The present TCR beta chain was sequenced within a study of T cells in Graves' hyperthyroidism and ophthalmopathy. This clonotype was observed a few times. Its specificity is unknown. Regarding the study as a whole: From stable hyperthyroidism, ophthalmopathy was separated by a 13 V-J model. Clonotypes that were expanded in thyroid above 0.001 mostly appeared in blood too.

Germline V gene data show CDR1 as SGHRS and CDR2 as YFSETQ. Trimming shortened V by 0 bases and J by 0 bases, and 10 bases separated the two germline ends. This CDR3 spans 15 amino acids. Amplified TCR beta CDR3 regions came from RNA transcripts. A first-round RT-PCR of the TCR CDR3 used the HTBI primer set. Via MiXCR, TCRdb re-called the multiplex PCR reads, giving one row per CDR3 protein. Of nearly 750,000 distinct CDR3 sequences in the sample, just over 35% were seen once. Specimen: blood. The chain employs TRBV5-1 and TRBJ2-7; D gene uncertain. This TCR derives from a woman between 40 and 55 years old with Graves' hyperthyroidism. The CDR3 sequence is CASSLGDLTSYEQYF. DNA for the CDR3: TGCGCCAGCAGCTTGGGGGATCTGACCTCCTACGAGCAGTACTTC. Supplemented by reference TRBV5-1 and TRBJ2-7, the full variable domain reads KAGVTQTPRYLIKTRGQQVTLSCSPISGHRSVSWYQQTPGQGLQFLFEYFSETQRNKGNFPGRFSGRQFSNSRSEMNVSTLELGDSALYLCASSLGDLTSYEQYFGPGTRLTVT.